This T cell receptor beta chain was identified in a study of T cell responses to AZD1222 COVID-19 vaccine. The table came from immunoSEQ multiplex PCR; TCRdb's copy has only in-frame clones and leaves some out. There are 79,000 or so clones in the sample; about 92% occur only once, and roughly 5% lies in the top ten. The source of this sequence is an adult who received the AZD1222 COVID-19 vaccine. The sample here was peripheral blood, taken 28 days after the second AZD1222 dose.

CDR3 DNA sequence: TGCGCCAGCAGCCATCCCAAGACGGGCCAAGAGACCCAGTACTTC. This translates into CASSHPKTGQETQYF. The V gene is TRBV4-1, the J gene TRBJ2-5; D gene ambiguous. The CDR3 sequence is 15 residues long. Germline loops: CDR1 MGHRA, CDR2 YSYEKL. V was shortened by 3 bases and J by 1 base, with 12 bases between the two germline ends.